This TCR beta chain was identified during a study of cytomegalovirus exposure and HLA in healthy donors (dated by TCRdb to about 2017). For the wider study: An earlier analysis of approximately 640 of the donors reported 276 Gb of sequence data and approximately 110 million unique TCR beta sequences from 150 million to 200 million T cells. Among some 410 genotyped donors of the cohort, an average of about 220,000 unique TCR beta nucleotide sequences was sequenced per donor, of which 15% to 20% were non-productive. Alongside the repertoire data, information on donor age, sex, ethnicity and CMV serostatus was compiled. The study aimed to test whether signatures of past pathogen exposure could be identified by cataloging public T cell receptors. Along with the approximately 670-subject first cohort, a separate validation cohort of over a hundred different subjects was used. Typing coverage differed by locus: A, B, C, DRB1 and DQB1 were typed in about 620-630 donors, DQA1 in roughly 500, DPA1 in 600 to 610, and DPB1 in 472. Five DR-DQ haplotypes were treated as single units for association and clustering because of strong linkage in the cohort. Genome-wide SNP genotypes for about 60% of the roughly 670 donors were used in a later genetic analysis, which treated that subset as a discovery cohort. An early release covering 550 to 650 HLA-typed donors comprised about 300 gigabases of sequencing data and tens of millions of unique TCR sequences. In an earlier analysis of about 590 of the donors, high-throughput TCR beta sequencing was used to judge whether each TCR beta V gene segment behaved as functional or pseudogenic. HLA typing covered class I and class II loci at four-digit resolution. To predict cytomegalovirus infection status, the study brought together high-throughput TCR immunosequencing, statistical association of individual TCRs with disease status, and machine learning. In the later analysis, no new phenotypic data were used to find candidate immune exposures; instead, reliance was placed on TCR beta sequences and their occurrence across donors. Every repertoire in the discovery cohort had been generated on one and the same sequencing platform. Of the 300 to 400 genotyped donors, around 81% fell in the genetic ancestry cluster associated with self-reported Caucasian donors. Using immunosequencing, the study profiled T cell repertoires from 550 to 750 subjects and related those repertoires to cytomegalovirus serostatus. To study patterns of TCR occurrence, a later analysis re-analyzed previously published TCR beta repertoires from 666 donors and added high-resolution HLA genotyping.

Libraries were built with the immunoSEQ multiplex PCR assay. A mixture of 60 forward primers for TCR Vbeta segments and 13 reverse primers for TCR Jbeta segments was used in the multiplex PCR. The CDR3 region of rearranged TCR beta genes was amplified from genomic DNA with a multiplex PCR assay. On the Illumina HiSeq System, the amplified TCR beta libraries were sequenced as 87-base-pair reads. As for the authors' bioinformatics: Across the 700 or so repertoires, a later analysis counted roughly 77 million unique TCR beta chains, around 11 million of which were shared by at least two donors. Raw reads were error-corrected and collapsed into unique sequences with a nearest-neighbor algorithm that merged closely related sequences to remove PCR and sequencing errors. CDR3 sequences were aligned to IMGT reference sequences to assign V, D and J gene segments. For a sequence to be retained, a match of at least six nucleotides to both a V gene segment and a J gene segment was required. Rearrangements were called productive when the CDR3 lacked stop codons and stayed in frame with V and J; all others were non-productive. Following IMGT convention, CDR3 was defined as the stretch from the second conserved V-encoded cysteine up to the conserved J-encoded phenylalanine. The earlier analysis of some 580 of the donors excluded any sequence lacking an unambiguous match to a single V gene segment. An earlier analysis of fewer than 650 of the donors classified V segments as functional when productive rearrangements were above 56.7% and as segregating when the standard deviation between donors was above 5%. A statistical classification framework was built for diagnosing cytomegalovirus status from the catalog of TCR beta chain sequences. In a later analysis, V and J genes were assigned by comparing TCR nucleotide sequences against IMGT/GENE-DB human TR gene sequences. The TCRdist pipeline was used in a later analysis to assign CDR3 sequences and most-parsimonious VDJ recombination scenarios. In a later analysis, each TCR beta chain was defined by its CDR3 amino acid sequence together with its V-gene family, and reads lacking a unique V-gene family were excluded. To address suspected cross-contamination and a sequencing artifact, a later analysis removed 592 highly shared, low-generation-probability nucleotide sequences. A later analysis calculated a clonal expansion index for each public chain from normalized within-repertoire ranks of inferred template counts. In a later analysis, generation probabilities were computed with a VDJ recombination model fitted to out-of-frame rearrangements, and the resulting probabilities were checked against IGoR. A later analysis scored TCR-TCR, TCR-HLA and TCR-CMV co-occurrence with hypergeometric tests, applying a repertoire-size bias correction to TCR pairs. False discovery rates were estimated in a later analysis by permuting HLA or CMV assignments 20 times. In a later analysis, co-occurring TCRs were grouped with DBSCAN, and TCRdist sequence similarity was added when clustering was performed within HLA-allele-positive subsets. For co-occurrence clustering, repertoires with fewer than 30,000 or more than 120,000 public chains were excluded, along with roughly five repertoires with anomalous nucleotide sharing. Entries here come from immuneACCESS through TCRdb and include only in-frame sequences with V and J called. Some clones fail to appear in such tables; in the studies checked, an unresolved V gene covers under half of the shortfall, and the cause of the remainder is unknown. V and J calls and clone size are those listed in that table; D and trimming were worked out from the DNA. Recorded for this sample are some 120,000 clones; 80% of them occurred a single time. 1% to 1.5% of the sample belongs to the ten largest clones.

V loses 5 bases of germline sequence and J loses 2 bases, and the interval between the two ends is 16 bases. CDR1 is given as PRHDT and CDR2 as FYEKMQ, both from the germline V gene (reference sequence). From the cysteine through the phenylalanine, the CDR3 covers 16 amino acids. The DNA shown is the 48-base CDR3, in frame from base 1. This clone was observed a few times. The antigen it binds to is not known. Per-base quality was not reported, and no clone a single base away is much larger than it. Here is what the overall study found, with its caveats: An association between a missense DCLRE1C variant and V-gene and J-gene trimming of TCR beta chains was found in a later genetic analysis and replicated in an independent cohort. According to a later analysis, TCR association rates differed among HLA loci, with DRB1 alleles showing the most associated TCRs and HLA-C alleles showing the fewest. Correlated functional status among segregating V segments might reflect linkage disequilibrium, but an unknown experimental factor could not be ruled out. An earlier analysis of approximately 570 of the donors showed that most TCR beta V segments appeared in productive rearrangements either about 87% or about 30% of the time, which broadly matched IMGT annotations. Some IMGT-functional V segments, including TRBV6-2 and TRBV6-3, could not be told apart with the 87-base-pair reads, so those segments were excluded. In both the original and validation cohorts, the classifier was reported to diagnose cytomegalovirus status with high specificity and sensitivity. A further reported finding was that TCR beta sequences accurately predicted the HLA-A and HLA-B alleles for most subjects in the first cohort. Compared with the 666-donor mean, donors in an Asian-associated ancestry cluster had fewer N-insertions in productive TCRs, according to a later genetic analysis. CMV serostatus was the only immune exposure information available for the cohort. Sequencing depth was assumed to be roughly uniform across donors in the presence/absence analyses, though that assumption may not hold. According to the authors, the approach could potentially be generalized to other disease states and immunological phenotypes. A group of highly shared sequence variants was considered likely to be a technical artifact of the sequencing pipeline. The study listed 150 to 200 TCR beta chains as associated with cytomegalovirus. A later analysis associated about 16,000 TCR beta sequences with specific HLA alleles at a false discovery rate of 0.05. Only TCR beta chains were sequenced in this cohort, and the absence of alpha or paired-chain data limited detectable features. In a later analysis, most CMV-associated TCR beta chains were found to appear HLA-restricted, with HLA associations seemingly driven largely by CMV exposure. A later analysis found that HLA-associated TCR beta chains were more clonally expanded and had lower generation probabilities than equally common non-associated chains. When HLA alleles, especially DR and DQ, strongly co-occurred, TCR associations were difficult to assign to individual alleles. In vitro tests confirmed that a few of the cytomegalovirus-associated TCR beta chains recognize cytomegalovirus antigens. Because counts were too low, approximately 18 rarely observed V segments, including chromosome 9 orphons, were excluded from the earlier analysis of under 650 of the donors. Because HLA typing was unavailable for some donors at each locus, only the typed subset was used in association tests. Several of the top co-occurrence clusters appeared to be linked to parvovirus B19, influenza, CMV and Epstein-Barr virus, according to a later analysis. Across donors, most TCR sequences were observed very rarely, whereas some public TCRs were present in many individuals.

The cohort comprised some 680 healthy bone marrow donors. Cohort members were all nominally healthy when sampled, although unrecorded immune exposures were likely present. The donor tested CMV seronegative, placing the donor among the 350 or so seronegative members of the cohort. Every donor gave a peripheral blood sample, and the peripheral blood mononuclear cells from that sample were used for TCR beta sequencing. Genomic DNA was extracted from the blood cell samples with the Qiagen DNeasy Blood Extraction Kit. The sequence is built from TRBV13 and TRBJ1-3, and TRBD1 may be the D gene, going by 6 matching bases. This TCR was sampled from a female donor in good health and CMV-seronegative. Sample: PBMCs. The encoded CDR3 is CASSMGQGSPGNTIYF. The nucleotide sequence is given as TGTGCCAGCAGCATGGGTCAGGGGTCCCCTGGAAACACCATATATTTT.